Below are 24 T cell receptor beta chains sequenced from a single sample in a study of identical twins. MiXCR, applied by TCRdb to the 5' RACE reads, yields one record per CDR3 protein. The table lists 450,000 or so distinct CDR3 sequences, 24% of them singletons. Separately, the same data were catalogued under a study of T cells expressing NK-cell markers.

The sequenced sample was CD4+ T cells sorted from blood. The receptors originated from a woman between 18 and 29 years old in good health.

The chain is built from TRBV9 and TRBJ2-3, with D unresolved. The CDR3 is made up of 13 amino acids. Germline V gene data show CDR1 as SGDLS and CDR2 as YYNGEE. Trimming took off 0 bases at V and 2 bases at J, with 4 bases between the two ends. Here the CDR3 DNA reads TGTGCCAGCAGCGTAGGGCTCACAGATACGCAGTATTTT. It translates to CASSVGLTDTQYF.

The chain couples TRBV7-2 to TRBJ2-3, with TRBD2 matching over 12 bases. The CDR3 length is 15 residues. Germline CDR1 and CDR2: SGHTA and FQGNSA. V shed 1 base and J 5 bases; nucleotides not matched to a gene: 1. Written as DNA, the CDR3 is TGTGCCAGCAGCTTAGTGGGACTAGCGGGAGATACGCAGTATTTT. Amino acids: CASSLVGLAGDTQYF.

This clonotype has only a few counts. The chain is built from TRBV6-5 and TRBJ2-7, with TRBD1 identical over 11 bases. V shed 4 bases and J 3 bases; nucleotides not matched to a gene: 5. CDR1 and CDR2 (germline): MNHEY, SVGAGI. This CDR3 spans 15 amino acids. The CDR3 DNA reads TGTGCCAGCAGTTCCGAGGGGACAGGGGGCTACGAGCAGTACTTC. It is translated as CASSSEGTGGYEQYF.

The gene calls are TRBV10-2 and TRBJ2-3; 8 bases match TRBD2. V shed 0 bases and J 1 base; nucleotides not matched to a gene: 9. Germline V CDR1 and CDR2: WSHSY, SAAADI. This CDR3 contains 18 residues. Here the CDR3 DNA reads TGCGCCAGCAGTGAGTCGAGGTTAGCGGGATATCGCACAGATACGCAGTATTTT. Amino acid sequence: CASSESRLAGYRTDTQYF.

This clonotype has at least ten counts. The chain links TRBV12-3 or TRBV12-4 to TRBJ1-1; D is perhaps TRBD1 (5 bases). V was shortened by 6 bases and J by 1 base, with 9 bases between the two germline ends. The CDR3 contains 13 residues. CDR3 loop: CASRGQANTEAFF. DNA of the CDR3: TGTGCCAGCAGAGGACAAGCGAACACTGAAGCTTTCTTT.

The chain links TRBV19 to TRBJ2-1, with 9 bases identical to TRBD2. Germline assignment: CDR1 LNHDA and CDR2 SQIVND (reference sequence). The CDR3 spans 14 residues. Germline trimming cut 6 bases from V and 7 bases from J; bases unmatched to any gene: 7. DNA of the CDR3: TGTGCCAGTAGCCTAGCGGGAACGTGGAATGAGCAGTTCTTC. As protein: CASSLAGTWNEQFF.

The CDR3 DNA reads TGTGCCAGCAGCGAGAGCGGGGACCTGTACAATGAGCAGTTCTTC. Residues: CASSESGDLYNEQFF. V usage is TRBV9 and J usage is TRBJ2-1, with TRBD2 matching 7 bases. V gave up 3 bases and J gave up 4 bases; unmatched junction bases: 7. CDR3 length: 15 amino acids. Germline CDR1 reads SGDLS; CDR2 reads YYNGEE.

This clonotype was recorded only once. This chain joins TRBV19 and TRBJ2-1, with 7 bases identical to TRBD1. The CDR3 runs 15 residues. V dropped 3 bases and J dropped 0; count of bases not matched to a gene: 2. CDR1 LNHDA and CDR2 SQIVND come from the germline V gene (reference sequence). The DNA for the CDR3 is TGTGCCAGTAGTATGGGGGACAGCTCCTACAATGAGCAGTTCTTC. It is translated as CASSMGDSSYNEQFF.

The chain joins TRBV24-1 to TRBJ2-7; 7 bases are a match to TRBD1. CDR1 and CDR2 (germline): KGHDR, SFDVKD. The V gene end was trimmed by 7 bases and the J gene end by 1 base; junction bases not matched to a gene: 3. The CDR3 contains 13 residues. The CDR3 reads CATRTGLSYEQYF. DNA for the CDR3: TGTGCCACCAGGACAGGGCTTTCCTACGAGCAGTACTTC.

This clonotype was recorded a few times. The chain is built from TRBV9 and TRBJ1-6, with D possibly matching TRBD1 (5 bases). Looked up from germline, CDR1 is SGDLS and CDR2 is YYNGEE. CDR3 size: 15 residues. Trimming took 6 bases from V and 6 from J, leaving 16 bases between them. CDR3 DNA sequence: TGTGCCAGCACCCTGACTGGGACGGTTAATTCACCCCTCCACTTT. Translation gives CASTLTGTVNSPLHF.

This chain joins TRBV25-1 and TRBJ2-1; the D gene is possibly TRBD1 (6 bases). Trimming stripped 4 bases from V and 9 bases from J, with 13 bases between. This CDR3 has 13 residues. The germline CDR1 and CDR2 sequences are MGHDK and SYGVNS. CDR3 loop: CASSVQGFSEQFF. In DNA, the CDR3 is TGTGCCAGCAGTGTTCAGGGGTTCAGTGAGCAGTTCTTC.

This clonotype was picked up a small number of times. The J gene is TRBJ2-7, the V gene TRBV7-8; 7 bases agree with TRBD1. This CDR3 spans 14 amino acids. Germline V gene data show CDR1 as SGHVS and CDR2 as FQNEAQ. J lost 5 bases, V lost 5 bases, and 9 bases had no gene match. CDR3: CASSPGTVADEQYF. The DNA of the CDR3 is TGTGCCAGCAGCCCCGGGACAGTTGCCGACGAGCAGTACTTC.

This clonotype was picked up a small number of times. This chain links TRBV5-4 with TRBJ2-1, with 12 bases matching TRBD2. The CDR3 runs to 16 residues. The V and J ends lost 4 bases and 6 bases, in that order; junction bases with no gene match: 8. Germline CDR1 reads SGHNT; CDR2 reads YYREEE (reference sequence). The chain's CDR3 is CASSIALAGGTNEQFF. The CDR3 region has the DNA TGTGCCAGCAGCATCGCACTAGCGGGAGGAACCAATGAGCAGTTCTTC. Supplemented by reference TRBV5-4 and TRBJ2-1, the full variable domain reads ETGVTQSPTHLIKTRGQQVTLRCSSQSGHNTVSWYQQALGQGPQFIFQYYREEENGRGNFPPRFSGLQFPNYSSELNVNALELDDSALYLCASSIALAGGTNEQFFGPGTRLTVL.

This clonotype was recorded a few times. The J gene is TRBJ2-3, the V gene TRBV5-4; 8 positions agree with TRBD1. With 5 bases clipped from V and 2 bases from J, the junction kept 1 base outside the gene matches. CDR1 and CDR2 (germline): SGHNT, YYREEE (reference sequence). The CDR3 sequence is 13 residues long. The CDR3 is CASRDRATDTQYF. DNA for the CDR3: TGTGCCAGCAGGGACAGGGCCACAGATACGCAGTATTTT.

This clonotype was picked up a small number of times. The chain has TRBV7-9 and TRBJ2-5; D is unresolved. Germline V gene data show CDR1 as SEHNR and CDR2 as FQNEAQ (reference sequence). The CDR3 contains 14 residues. V lost 2 bases to trimming and J lost 5 bases, with 12 bases between them. The CDR3 DNA sequence: TGTGCCAGCAGCTTAACGTCCATCTCGGAGACCCAGTACTTC. Its protein product is CASSLTSISETQYF.

In this sample, this clonotype turned up many times. The V gene is TRBV7-2, the J gene TRBJ1-5, with 8 bases fitting TRBD1. Germline trimming cut 5 bases from V and 4 bases from J; bases unmatched to any gene: 1. This CDR3 comprises 13 residues. Germline V gene data show CDR1 as SGHTA and CDR2 as FQGNSA. The CDR3 loop reads CASSGTGNQPQHF. The CDR3 nucleotides read TGTGCCAGCAGCGGGACAGGAAATCAGCCCCAGCATTTT. Complete variable domain (other parts from reference TRBV7-2 and TRBJ1-5): GAGVSQSPSNKVTEKGKDVELRCDPISGHTALYWYRQSLGQGLEFLIYFQGNSAPDKSGLPSDRFSAERTGGSVSTLTIQRTQQEDSAVYLCASSGTGNQPQHFGDGTRLSIL.

This clonotype was found once. V is TRBV10-2 and J is TRBJ2-1; 11 nucleotides align to TRBD2. Trimming at V came to 6 bases and at J to 4 bases, leaving 14 bases not matched to a gene. Germline V gene sequence: CDR1 WSHSY, CDR2 SAAADI. The CDR3 runs 18 residues. In DNA, the CDR3 is TGCGCCAGCAGCGCTAGCATCCGACTAGCGGGGCCGTACAATGAGCAGTTCTTC. This translates into CASSASIRLAGPYNEQFF.

The chain combines TRBV12-5 with TRBJ2-2; 8 bases align to TRBD1. Germline V gene lookup returns CDR1 LGHNT and CDR2 FRNRAP. The CDR3 loop spans 16 amino acids. V shed 4 bases, J shed 12 bases, and the junction held 16 bases outside the gene matches. The CDR3 DNA follows: TGTGCTAGTGGTTCGCTAATCACGGACAGGGACTGGCAGCTGTTTTTT. Translation: CASGSLITDRDWQLFF.

The genes are TRBV11-2 and TRBJ2-2; TRBD2 matches at 13 bases. The CDR3 length is 18 residues. The germline V gene has CDR1 SGHAT and CDR2 FQNNGV. V trimming: 2 bases; J trimming: 3 bases; junction bases outside the gene matches: 6. The CDR3 nucleotides read TGTGCCAGCAGCTTACGGACTAGCGGGGGTGTGGACACCGGGGAGCTGTTTTTT. This sequence encodes CASSLRTSGGVDTGELFF.

The CDR3 loop is CSAAAPRSYNEQFF. CDR3 coding DNA: TGCAGTGCTGCCGCTCCCCGCTCCTACAATGAGCAGTTCTTC. This chain connects TRBV20-1 to TRBJ2-1; no definite D call. V was trimmed by 5 bases and J by 0 bases, leaving 11 bases between them. The CDR3 totals 14 residues. Germline lookup yields CDR1 DFQATT and CDR2 SNEGSKA (reference sequence).

The J gene is TRBJ1-1, the V gene TRBV18; tentatively, D is TRBD1 (6 bases). The CDR3 has 16 amino acids. Germline CDR1 reads KGHSH; CDR2 reads LQKENI. With 3 bases removed from V and 0 bases from J, the gap between germline ends came to 14 bases. CDR3 loop: CASSPTTGRLNTEAFF. DNA for the CDR3: TGTGCCAGCTCACCTACGACAGGCCGACTGAACACTGAAGCTTTCTTT.

About this clonotype itself: Mismatch with germline at one junction end may stem from a read error. The CDR3 coding sequence is TGTACCAGCAGTGGGACCGGGACAGGGCTGACCCTAGCCAAAAACATTCAGTACTTC. It translates to CTSSGTGTGLTLAKNIQYF. The genes are TRBV2 and TRBJ2-4; 9 bases align to TRBD1. Germline V gene data show CDR1 as SNHLY and CDR2 as FYNNEI. This CDR3 contains 19 residues.

J is TRBJ2-1 and V is TRBV7-2; 8 bases agree with TRBD2. The CDR3 has 14 amino acids. The germline CDR1 and CDR2 sequences are SGHTA and FQGNSA. With 2 bases clipped from V and 5 bases from J, the junction kept 2 bases outside the gene matches. The CDR3 region is CASSLRGGNNEQFF. Here the CDR3 DNA reads TGTGCCAGCAGCTTACGGGGGGGGAACAATGAGCAGTTCTTC.

Only a few counts were recorded for this clonotype. V usage is TRBV10-3 and J usage is TRBJ1-6, with TRBD1 matching over 7 bases. The germline V gene encodes CDR1 ENHRY and CDR2 SYGVKD. This CDR3 contains 14 residues. V dropped 6 bases and J dropped 7; count of bases not matched to a gene: 6. Written as DNA, the CDR3 is TGTGCCATCAGGGCCGGGACAGACAATTCACCCCTCCACTTT. Translating gives CAIRAGTDNSPLHF.